This entry describes one T cell receptor (beta chain). The germline gives CDR1 MNHNS, CDR2 SASEGT. V trimming: 0 bases; J trimming: 3 bases; junction bases outside the gene matches: 4. The CDR3 has 15 residues. The data derive from a study of CD8+ T cells in alopecia areata. Study-level background: Patients received oral tofacitinib, 5 to 10 mg twice daily, for moderate-to-severe alopecia areata.

Individuals with alopecia areata gave both lesional scalp punch biopsies and peripheral blood for collection. Reverse transcribed after extraction, RNA yielded cDNA as the sequencing template. TCRdb's copy holds only in-frame clones and misses some; the assay was immunoSEQ multiplex PCR. This sample has around 5,400 clones, with roughly three fifths found just once. The material sequenced was skin. This clonotype originated in a human donor with alopecia areata. V gene TRBV6-1 combines with J gene TRBJ2-7; 8 bases agree with TRBD2. The chain's CDR3 is CASSEAGLVIYEQYF. In DNA form, the CDR3 reads TGTGCCAGCAGTGAAGCGGGACTAGTCATCTACGAGCAGTACTTC.